This entry lists 5 T cell receptor beta chains sequenced from one sample in a study of T-cell reconstitution after alpha-beta-depleted transplantation in children. The TCRbeta library was prepared with unique molecular identifiers. TCRdb ran MiXCR on the PCR reads and lists one entry per CDR3 protein. The sample lists some 400,000 distinct CDR3 sequences, about a fifth seen once, with 3.8% in the top ten. Sequenced material: PBMCs from the stem cell graft donor, taken from the stem cell graft. The source of these receptors is a human donor who donated a stem cell graft to a child with acute myeloid leukemia.

This clonotype was observed at least ten times. This rearrangement joins TRBV29-1 to TRBJ2-5; 8 positions agree with TRBD1. The CDR3 contains 13 residues. Germline CDR1 is SQVTM and CDR2 is ANQGSEA. Trimming took 7 bases from V and 6 from J; bases not matched to a gene: 10. CDR3 nucleotides: TGCAGCGCATACCCAGGGGGCTTAAAGACCCAGTACTTC. Residues: CSAYPGGLKTQYF. The full variable domain, rest sourced from reference TRBV29-1 and TRBJ2-5, is SAVISQKPSRDICQRGTSLTIQCQVDSQVTMMFWYRQQPGQSLTLIATANQGSEATYESGFVIDKFPISRPNLTFSTLTVSNMSPEDSSIYLCSAYPGGLKTQYFGPGTRLLVL.

This clonotype was detected ten times or more. The chain uses TRBV7-8 and TRBJ2-3, with D perhaps TRBD2 (5 bases). CDR1 SGHVS and CDR2 FQNEAQ come from the germline V gene. CDR3 length: 14 residues. Trimming took 3 bases from V and 4 from J, leaving 11 bases between them. Here the CDR3 DNA reads TGTGCCAGCAGCTTGCGGGTGCGCCCAGATACGCAGTATTTT. Its translation is CASSLRVRPDTQYF.

About this clonotype itself: At one boundary the junction diverges from the germline segment, which might be a read error. The CDR3, as DNA: TGCAGTGCTAGAGTAATGGGGACAGTTGTCGGCTACGCCTTC. Residues: CSARVMGTVVGYAF. V and J are TRBV20-1 and TRBJ1-2; 7 bases fit TRBD1. The CDR3 consists of 14 residues. The germline gives CDR1 DFQATT, CDR2 SNEGSKA (reference sequence).

This clonotype was detected many times. J is TRBJ2-7 and V is TRBV29-1; 7 bases match TRBD2. V was clipped by 7 bases and J by 5 bases; unmatched bases: 5. The CDR3 is 11 residues long. Germline loops: CDR1 SQVTM, CDR2 ANQGSEA. The CDR3 reads CSATLADEQYF. Here the CDR3 DNA reads TGCAGCGCCACCCTAGCGGACGAGCAGTACTTC.

This clonotype was recorded many times. The V call is TRBV29-1, the J call TRBJ2-7; 10 positions match TRBD2. CDR1 is SQVTM, CDR2 ANQGSEA, per germline. The CDR3 length is 11 residues. V shed 5 bases and J 12 bases; nucleotides not matched to a gene: 7. The CDR3 loop is CSVSLAGDLYF. CDR3 nucleotide sequence: TGCAGCGTTAGCCTAGCGGGAGATCTGTACTTC.